This T cell receptor (beta chain) was retrieved from a study of blood T cell repertoires in COVID-19 (TCRdb year 2020). Study-wide context: Collaborator samples came from the United States, Italy and Spain and covered acute and convalescent phases of COVID-19. The samples were drawn from two sources: the first 160 participants of the ongoing ImmuneRACE study, and 1,254 subjects contributed by 6 global collaborators. Nearly every sample came with metadata listing a de-identified subject ID, COVID-19 status, age in years and sex. The material from the prospective study consisted of cDNA or gDNA derived from T cells, B-cell-depleted T cells, or PBMCs. Deeply sampled blood TCRbeta repertoires from subjects exposed to, actively infected with, or recovered from COVID-19 were included in the dataset. Where available, HLA class I and class II types were taken from metadata supplied by the sample provider and were not determined by assay-based typing. The repertoires were made available in a free public database intended to serve as a resource for research on the immune response to SARS-CoV-2. What the research found in general, with its limitations: The quantity of clinical and demographic metadata differed by source and by participant and was supplied without curation.

Concerning this clone: Its antigen is not yet known. The input lacks base qualities; no much larger clone sits a single base away.

The germline V gene supplies CDR1 SGDLS and CDR2 YYNGEE. V lost 3 bases and J lost 6 bases, and the count of bases not matched to a germline gene is 9. Including the terminal cysteine and phenylalanine, the CDR3 comprises 16 residues. Of the read, only the CDR3 DNA is kept; its 48 bases are in frame from base 1. The immunoSEQ Assay, a bias-controlled multiplex PCR, was used to amplify TCRbeta CDR3 regions from genomic DNA. Processing in the source paper ran as follows. Nucleated cell counts per sample were estimated from amplification of reference gene primers within the assay. Sequence reads were collapsed and filtered to measure the absolute abundance of every unique TCRbeta CDR3 rearrangement. For each sample, productive Simpson clonality was calculated as the square root of Simpson's diversity index across productive rearrangements. Sourced from immuneACCESS, this table was stored by TCRdb with only in-frame sequences that have V and J called. A share of the clones is absent; for the studies checked, an unresolved V gene accounts for under half, and the remainder has no known explanation. The V and J calls and clone size come from that table; D and trimming were worked out from the DNA. In this sample the table shows about 500,000 clones, 85% to 90% of which occur a single time. Roughly 7.4% of the sample goes to the ten largest clones.

One collaborating source in Seattle enrolled patients during active infection and followed them longitudinally through the course of disease. Whole blood was collected in K2EDTA tubes by collaborating institutions according to the institutions' own protocols. For TCRbeta analysis, collaborator samples were shipped as frozen whole blood, as isolated PBMCs, or as DNA extracted from either sample type. The rearrangement joined TRBV9 to TRBJ2-2, and 9 junction bases match TRBD2. The sample taken for sequencing was peripheral blood. This receptor was taken from a woman in her fifties or sixties with COVID-19, enrolled during active disease. The CDR3 region has the sequence CASSASWRGGSGELFF. DNA sequence: TGTGCCAGCAGCGCCTCCTGGCGGGGGGGATCCGGGGAGCTGTTTTTT. The entire variable domain, with the stretches around the CDR3 drawn from the reference TRBV9 and TRBJ2-2 proteins, is DSGVTQTPKHLITATGQRVTLRCSPRSGDLSVYWYQQSLDQGLQFLIQYYNGEERAKGNILERFSAQQFPDLHSELNLSSLELGDSALYFCASSASWRGGSGELFFGEGSRLTVL.